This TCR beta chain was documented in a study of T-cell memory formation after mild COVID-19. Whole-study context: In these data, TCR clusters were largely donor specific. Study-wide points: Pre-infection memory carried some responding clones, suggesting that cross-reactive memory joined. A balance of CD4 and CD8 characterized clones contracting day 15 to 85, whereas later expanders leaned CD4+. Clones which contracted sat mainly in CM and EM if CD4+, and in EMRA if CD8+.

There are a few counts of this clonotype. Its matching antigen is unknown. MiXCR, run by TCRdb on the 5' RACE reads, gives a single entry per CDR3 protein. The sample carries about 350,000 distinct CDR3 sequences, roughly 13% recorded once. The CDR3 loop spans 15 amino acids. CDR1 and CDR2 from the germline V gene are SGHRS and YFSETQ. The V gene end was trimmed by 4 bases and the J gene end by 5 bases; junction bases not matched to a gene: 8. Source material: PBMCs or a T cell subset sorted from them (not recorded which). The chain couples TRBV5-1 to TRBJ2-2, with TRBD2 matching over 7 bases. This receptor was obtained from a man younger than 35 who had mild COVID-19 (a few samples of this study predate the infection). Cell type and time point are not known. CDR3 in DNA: TGCGCCAGCAGCCTTGATACTAGCGAAACCGGGGAGCTGTTTTTT. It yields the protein CASSLDTSETGELFF.